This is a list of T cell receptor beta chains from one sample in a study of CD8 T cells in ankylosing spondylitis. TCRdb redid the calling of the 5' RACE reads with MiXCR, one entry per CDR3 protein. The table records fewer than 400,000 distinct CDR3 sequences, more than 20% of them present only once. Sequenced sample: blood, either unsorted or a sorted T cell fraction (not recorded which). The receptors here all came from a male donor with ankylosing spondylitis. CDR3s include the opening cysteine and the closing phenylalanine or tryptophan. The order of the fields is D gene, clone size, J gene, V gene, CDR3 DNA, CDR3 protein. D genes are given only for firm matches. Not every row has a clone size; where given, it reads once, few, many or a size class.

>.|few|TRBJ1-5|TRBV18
TGTGCCAGCTCACCACGACAGCGCAGCAATCAGCCCCAGCATTTT
CASSPRQRSNQPQHF
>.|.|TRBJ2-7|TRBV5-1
TGCGCCAGCAGCCTTGTTGGGGGAGGTTTGAACGAGCAGTACTTC
CASSLVGGGLNEQYF
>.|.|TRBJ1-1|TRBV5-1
TGCGCCAGCACCTCACTGGACACGCGGAACACTGAAGCTTTCTTT
CASTSLDTRNTEAFF
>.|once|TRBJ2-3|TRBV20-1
TGCAGTGCTAGTACCGCAACTAGCACAGATACGCAGTATTTT
CSASTATSTDTQYF
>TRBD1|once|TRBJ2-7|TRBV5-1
TGCGCCAGCAGCTTAGGACAGGGGGCGGCCTACGAGCAGTACTTC
CASSLGQGAAYEQYF
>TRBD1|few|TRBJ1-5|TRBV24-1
TGTGCCACCAGTGACCCCATTGACAGGGAGGGAGGCAATCAGCCCCAGCATTTT
CATSDPIDREGGNQPQHF
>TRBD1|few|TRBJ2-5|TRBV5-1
TGCGCCAGCAGAATTGGACAGGACCAAGAGACCCAGTACTTC
CASRIGQDQETQYF
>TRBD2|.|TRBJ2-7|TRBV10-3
TGTGCCACCACGACGGGGGGGGGTACCTACGAGCAGTACTTC
CATTTGGGTYEQYF
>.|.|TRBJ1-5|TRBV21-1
TGTGCCAGCAGCACTCTGAATCAGCCCCAGCATTTT
CASSTLNQPQHF
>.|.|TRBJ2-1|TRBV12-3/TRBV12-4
TGTGCCAGCAGTAGCACTAGCAGCTACAATGAGCAGTTCTTC
CASSSTSSYNEQFF
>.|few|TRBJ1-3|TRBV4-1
TGCGCCAGCAGCCAAGAGGCCGGGAATCAGCCCGGAAACACCATATATTTT
CASSQEAGNQPGNTIYF
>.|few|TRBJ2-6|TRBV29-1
TGCAGCGTTGATGTGGATGGGGCCAACGTCCTGACTTTC
CSVDVDGANVLTF
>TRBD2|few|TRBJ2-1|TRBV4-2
TGTGCCAGCAGCCCACAACGAGGGAGGGATGAGCAGTTCTTC
CASSPQRGRDEQFF
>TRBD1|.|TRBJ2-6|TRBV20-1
TGCAGTGCTACCGGGACAGCTGGGGCCAACGTCCTGACTTTC
CSATGTAGANVLTF
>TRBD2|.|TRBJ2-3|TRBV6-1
TGTGCCAGCAAACAAAGCGGGGCTAGCACAGATACGCAGTATTTT
CASKQSGASTDTQYF
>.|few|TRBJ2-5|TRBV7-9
TGTGCCAGCAGCTCGGAATGGCAAGAGACCCAGTACTTC
CASSSEWQETQYF
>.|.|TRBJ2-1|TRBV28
TGTGCCAGCAGTTCCCCCCGACGTACAGGGTCAATGTTTGAGCAGTTCTTC
CASSSPRRTGSMFEQFF
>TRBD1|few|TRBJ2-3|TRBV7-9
TGTGCCAGCAGCAGGGACAGGGGGGTCACAGATACGCAGTATTTT
CASSRDRGVTDTQYF
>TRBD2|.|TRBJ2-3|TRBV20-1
TGCAGTGCTAGACTAGCGGGAGCAGATACGCAGTATTTT
CSARLAGADTQYF
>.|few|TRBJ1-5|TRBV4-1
TGCGCCAGCGGTCAACCGGGACCTTCATCCGCGGGCAATCAGCCCCAGCATTTT
CASGQPGPSSAGNQPQHF
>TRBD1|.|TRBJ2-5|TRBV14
TGTGCCAGCAGCCCGAGACAGGGGGCTGTACAAGAGACCCAGTACTTC
CASSPRQGAVQETQYF
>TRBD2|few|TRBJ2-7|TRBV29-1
TGCAGCGTGGGGGGACTAGCGGGATACTACGAGCAGTACTTC
CSVGGLAGYYEQYF
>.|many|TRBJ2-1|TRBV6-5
TGTGCCAGCAGTTCCCGACAGAGCTCCTACAATGAGCAGTTCTTC
CASSSRQSSYNEQFF
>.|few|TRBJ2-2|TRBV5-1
TGCGCCAGCAGCTTGAGGACTAAGACTCCGAACACCGGGGAGCTGTTTTTT
CASSLRTKTPNTGELFF
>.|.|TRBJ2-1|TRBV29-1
TGCAGCGGATCCGGGAGTTACAATGAGCAGTTCTTC
CSGSGSYNEQFF
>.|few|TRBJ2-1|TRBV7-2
TGTGCCAGCACCACTCTTAGCCAACGTCTGGCGCAGTTCTTC
CASTTLSQRLAQFF
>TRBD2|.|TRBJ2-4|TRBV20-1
TGCAGTGCTAGAGTCGGGCTAGCGGGAGATTTCGACAAAAACATTCAGTACTTC
CSARVGLAGDFDKNIQYF
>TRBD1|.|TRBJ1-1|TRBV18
TGTGCCAGCTCATCAGGAACAGGGGCCACTGAAGCTTTCTTT
CASSSGTGATEAFF
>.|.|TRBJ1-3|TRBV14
TGTGCCAGCAGCCAAGAAATTAGATTCTCTGGAAACACCATATATTTT
CASSQEIRFSGNTIYF
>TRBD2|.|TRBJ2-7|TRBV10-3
TGTGCCGCCGCCCTGGGACTAGCGGGGACCTACGAGCAGTACTTC
CAAALGLAGTYEQYF
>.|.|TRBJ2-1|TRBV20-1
TGCAGTGCTAGGAGGACCAACCGCGGCGACAATGAGCAGTTCTTC
CSARRTNRGDNEQFF
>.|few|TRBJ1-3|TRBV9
TGTGCCAGCAGCGCGCTGGGGGGGACGGGAAACACCATATATTTT
CASSALGGTGNTIYF
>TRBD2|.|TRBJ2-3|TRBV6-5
TGTGCCAGCAGTTACTCGGGCTTAGGTGGGAGGGGAGATACGCAGTATTTT
CASSYSGLGGRGDTQYF
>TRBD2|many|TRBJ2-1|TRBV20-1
TGCAGTACCGCGGCGGGAGGTTCCTACAATGAGCAGTTCTTC
CSTAAGGSYNEQFF
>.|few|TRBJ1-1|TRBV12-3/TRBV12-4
TGTGCCAGCAGTTTGAGACGCGCGAACACTGAAGCTTTCTTT
CASSLRRANTEAFF
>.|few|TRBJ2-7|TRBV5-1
TGCGCCAGCAGCTTGGCAAGGGATCGGTCATACGAGCAGTACTTC
CASSLARDRSYEQYF
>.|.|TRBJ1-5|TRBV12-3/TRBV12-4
TGTGCCAGCAAGCAAGGACGGGATAGCAATCAGCCCCAGCATTTT
CASKQGRDSNQPQHF
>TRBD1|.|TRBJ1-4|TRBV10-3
TGTGCCATCAGTGAGCAGGGGGGAGTTGAAAAACTGTTTTTT
CAISEQGGVEKLFF
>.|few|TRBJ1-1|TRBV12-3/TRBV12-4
TGTGCCAGCAGTTTCGGGATTCGGATAGCTTTCTTT
CASSFGIRIAFF
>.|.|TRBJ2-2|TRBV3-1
TGTGCCAGCAGCGAACATGGGCTAGACACCGGGGAGCTGTTTTTT
CASSEHGLDTGELFF
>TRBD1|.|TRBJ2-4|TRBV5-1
TGCGCCAGCAGCGCAACTACAGGGGGAGGCCAAAACATTCAGTACTTC
CASSATTGGGQNIQYF
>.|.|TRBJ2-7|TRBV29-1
TGCAGCGTCCAAACCGGGACGGCCTTCGACTACGAGCAGTACTTC
CSVQTGTAFDYEQYF
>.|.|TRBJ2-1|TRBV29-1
TGCAGCGTTGGGACCTATGGTAATGAGCAGTTCTTC
CSVGTYGNEQFF
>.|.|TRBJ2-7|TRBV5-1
TGCGCCAGCAGCTTGGATAGGTGGGAGTACGAGCAGTACTTC
CASSLDRWEYEQYF
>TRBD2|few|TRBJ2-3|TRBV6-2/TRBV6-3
TGTGCCAGCAGTTACCCAAGCGGGAGTCTCGCAGATACGCAGTATTTT
CASSYPSGSLADTQYF
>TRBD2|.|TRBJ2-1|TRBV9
TGTGCCAGCACCTTCACGGGGGGTAGAGGACACAATGAGCAGTTCTTC
CASTFTGGRGHNEQFF
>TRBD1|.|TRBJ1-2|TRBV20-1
TGCAGTGCTAGAGTAACAGGGGAGGGCTACACCTTC
CSARVTGEGYTF
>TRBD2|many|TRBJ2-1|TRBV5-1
TGCGCCAGCAGCTCAGGACTAGCGGGAGTAGATGAGCAGTTCTTC
CASSSGLAGVDEQFF
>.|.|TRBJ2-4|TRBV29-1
TGCAGCGTTGCGGAGTCAGGGGCAGAAAACATTCAGTACTTC
CSVAESGAENIQYF
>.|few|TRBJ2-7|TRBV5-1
TGCGCCAGCAGCTTGGTACGGGAGCCCACCTACGAGCAGTACTTC
CASSLVREPTYEQYF
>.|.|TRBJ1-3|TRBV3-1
TGTGCCAGCAGCAAACGGTACCCTGGGAGCGGGGGAAACACCATATATTTT
CASSKRYPGSGGNTIYF
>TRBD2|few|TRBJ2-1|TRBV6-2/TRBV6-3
TGTGCCAGTATAGCGGGAGGACCATACAATGAGCAGTTCTTC
CASIAGGPYNEQFF
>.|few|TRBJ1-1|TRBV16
TGTGCCAGCAGCCTACAAAACAGGGTGGGCACTGAAGCTTTCTTT
CASSLQNRVGTEAFF
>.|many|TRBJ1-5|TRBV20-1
TGCAGTGTCAGGGACGGGGCTAATCAGCCCCAGCATTTT
CSVRDGANQPQHF
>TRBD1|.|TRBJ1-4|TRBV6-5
TGTGCCAGCAGTTACCGGGACAGTGAGAATGAAAAACTGTTTTTT
CASSYRDSENEKLFF
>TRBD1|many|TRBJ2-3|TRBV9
TGTGCCAGCAGCGTAGGGGGGACAGTGACGCAGTATTTT
CASSVGGTVTQYF
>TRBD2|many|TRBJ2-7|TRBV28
TGTGCCAGCAGTTTTTTTGGACTAGAGATTTCCTACGAGCAGTACTTC
CASSFFGLEISYEQYF
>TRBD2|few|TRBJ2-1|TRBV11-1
TGTGCCAGCAGGGAAGGGACTAGCGGGAGATTGGGTCCTCGAAATGAGCAGTTCTTC
CASREGTSGRLGPRNEQFF
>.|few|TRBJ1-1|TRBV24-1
TGTGCCACCAGAGACGGATTGGCTGAAGCTTTCTTT
CATRDGLAEAFF
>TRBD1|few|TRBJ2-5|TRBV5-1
TGCGCCAGCAGCCGGGGACAGGGGGCTCCAGAGACCCAGTACTTC
CASSRGQGAPETQYF